This record covers a single TCR beta chain. TCRdb's copy holds only in-frame clones and misses some; the assay was immunoSEQ multiplex PCR. The repertoire holds about 55,000 clones, with 83% as singletons. This specimen belongs to a study of blood T cell repertoires in COVID-19. Study-level background: COVID-19 samples, acute and convalescent, were from the United States, Italy and Spain. Sample material is recorded as cDNA or gDNA derived from T cells, B-cell-depleted T cells, or PBMCs.

This CDR3 has 12 residues. V was pared by 5 bases and J by 5 bases, with 10 bases between. Germline CDR1 and CDR2: MDHEN and SYDVKM. The J gene is TRBJ2-7, the V gene TRBV28; a weak D match, TRBD1 (6 bases). The sequenced material came from peripheral blood. The clonotype originates from a woman aged 60 to 75 with acute or convalescent COVID-19. The CDR3: CASSPQGNEQYF. The DNA for the CDR3 is TGTGCCAGCAGTCCCCAGGGGAACGAGCAGTACTTC.